Detailed here is one T cell receptor beta chain. This clone appeared a few times. The antigen it recognizes is unknown. No much larger clonotype is one base removed from it; base qualities were not supplied. This sample is part of a study of CD8+ T cells in alopecia areata (dated by TCRdb to 2016 to 2019). Broadly, across the study: Treated patients were enrolled in an open-label pilot trial of oral tofacitinib at 5 to 10 mg twice daily for moderate-to-severe alopecia areata. RNA came from the PAXgene miRNA kit for fixed scalp, the miRNeasy kit for PBMCs, and the RNeasy kit for mouse skin. TCRbeta CDR3 regions were amplified by immunoSEQ multiplex PCR using 35 Vbeta forward and 13 Jbeta reverse primers. Scalp clonality was compared across normal scalp (n=4), patchy alopecia areata scalp (n=8), and alopecia totalis/universalis scalp (n=8). Human TCRbeta sequencing covered scalp tissue and sorted CD4+ and CD8+ peripheral blood T cells from patchy and totalis/universalis alopecia areata patients and healthy controls. High-throughput TCRbeta sequencing was used to examine T cell clonal expansion in alopecia areata in both the C3H/HeJ mouse model and human patients. Patients stayed on tofacitinib for 6 to 18 months and then had 6 months of follow-up off drug so that delayed response and recurrence could be assessed. Biopsies were taken from tofacitinib-treated patients at baseline and at 4 and 24 weeks of treatment, and a later scalp biopsy was taken in several of the tofacitinib-treated patients. What the research found in general, with its limitations: Unlike mouse skin, where gammadelta T cells dominate, normal human skin contains resident alphabeta T cells that get sequenced too, which complicates analysis of the scalp TCR repertoire. Higher clonality and more expanded CD8+ clones were observed in lesional scalp than in normal scalp, particularly in alopecia totalis/universalis, a finding suggestive of antigenic drive. Shared TCR sequences between patients were less evident than in mice, which may be partly attributable to HLA diversity in the patient population.

Libraries came from the immunoSEQ multiplex PCR assay. RNA was extracted from all samples and reverse transcribed into cDNA as template for TCR sequencing. First-strand cDNA was synthesized using SuperScript III with a 2:1 mix of oligo-dT and random hexamers. A synthetic immune receptor repertoire was used to gauge amplification bias, and whatever bias remained was removed computationally. Concerning the study's data processing: Raw reads were preprocessed for error removal, and CDR3 was defined according to IMGT conventions as running from the conserved cysteine to phenylalanine. Clonality was calculated as 1 minus Shannon entropy normalized by log2 of the number of productive unique TCRs. Whether each scalp clone was CD4 or CD8 was inferred by checking scalp TCRbeta sequences against the CD4 and CD8 repertoires from sorted blood. This immuneACCESS table, as held by TCRdb, lists in-frame sequences with V and J called but not all clones. Of the missing ones, under half trace to an unresolved V gene in checked studies; the others have no known cause. That table gives V, J and clone size, and the DNA gave D and trimming. This sample gives approximately 89,000 clones in total; roughly 47% of them show up just once. The ten largest clones add up to approximately 0.79% of the sample.

From alopecia areata patients, peripheral blood was collected along with lesional scalp punch biopsies. After PBMCs were isolated by density centrifugation and stained for CD3, CD4 and CD8, a FACSAria was used to sort CD4+ and CD8+ T cells. V is pared back by 0 bases and J by 4 bases, with 15 bases lying between the germline termini. The germline V gene (reference sequence) specifies LNHNV as CDR1 and YYDKDF as CDR2. The CDR3 numbers 17 residues from cysteine through phenylalanine. Only the CDR3 portion is preserved as DNA: 51 bases, with reading frame beginning at the first base. The sequence came from a human donor with alopecia areata. The sequenced material came from CD4+ T cells sorted from blood. The chain was built from TRBV15 and TRBJ2-2, with the D gene not confidently named. The CDR3 corresponds to CATSRDPGGSTTGELFF. The DNA is TGTGCCACCAGCAGAGATCCGGGCGGATCCACCACCGGGGAGCTGTTTTTT.